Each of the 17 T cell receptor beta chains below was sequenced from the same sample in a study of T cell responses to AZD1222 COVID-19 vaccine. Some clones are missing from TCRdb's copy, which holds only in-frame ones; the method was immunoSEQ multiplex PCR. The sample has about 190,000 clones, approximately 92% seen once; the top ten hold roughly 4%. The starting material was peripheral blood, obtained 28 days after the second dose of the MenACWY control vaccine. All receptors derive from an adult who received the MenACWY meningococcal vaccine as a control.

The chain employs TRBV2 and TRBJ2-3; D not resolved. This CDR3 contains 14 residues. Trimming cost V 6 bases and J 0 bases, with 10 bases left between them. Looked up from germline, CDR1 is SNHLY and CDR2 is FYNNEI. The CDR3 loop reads CASRLLYSTDTQYF. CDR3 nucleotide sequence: TGTGCCAGCAGACTCCTGTACAGCACAGATACGCAGTATTTT.

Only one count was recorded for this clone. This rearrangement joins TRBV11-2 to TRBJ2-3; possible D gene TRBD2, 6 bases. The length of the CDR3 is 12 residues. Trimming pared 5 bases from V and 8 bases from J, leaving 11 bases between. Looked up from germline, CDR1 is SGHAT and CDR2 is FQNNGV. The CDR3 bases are TGTGCCAGCAGCACCTCCGGGGGTACGCAGTATTTT. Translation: CASSTSGGTQYF.

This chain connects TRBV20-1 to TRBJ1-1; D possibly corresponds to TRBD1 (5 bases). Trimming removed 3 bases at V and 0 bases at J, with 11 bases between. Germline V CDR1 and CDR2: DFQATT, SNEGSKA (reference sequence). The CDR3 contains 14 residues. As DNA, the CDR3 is TGCAGTGCTAGTCAGGGCCCCATGAACACTGAAGCTTTCTTT. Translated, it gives CSASQGPMNTEAFF.

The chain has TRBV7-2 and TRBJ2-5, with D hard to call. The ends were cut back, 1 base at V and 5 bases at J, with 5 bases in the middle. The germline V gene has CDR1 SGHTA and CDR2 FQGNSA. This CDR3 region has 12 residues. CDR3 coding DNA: TGTGCCAGCAGCTTAGGGATGGAGACCCAGTACTTC. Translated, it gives CASSLGMETQYF. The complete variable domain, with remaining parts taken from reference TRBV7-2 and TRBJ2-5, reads GAGVSQSPSNKVTEKGKDVELRCDPISGHTALYWYRQSLGQGLEFLIYFQGNSAPDKSGLPSDRFSAERTGGSVSTLTIQRTQQEDSAVYLCASSLGMETQYFGPGTRLLVL.

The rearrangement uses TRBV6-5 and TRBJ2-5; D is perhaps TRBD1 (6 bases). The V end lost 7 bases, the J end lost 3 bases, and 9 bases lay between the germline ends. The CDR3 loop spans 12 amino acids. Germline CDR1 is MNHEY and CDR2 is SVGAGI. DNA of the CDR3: TGTGCCAGCACCCGGACAGAAGAGACCCAGTACTTC. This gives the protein CASTRTEETQYF.

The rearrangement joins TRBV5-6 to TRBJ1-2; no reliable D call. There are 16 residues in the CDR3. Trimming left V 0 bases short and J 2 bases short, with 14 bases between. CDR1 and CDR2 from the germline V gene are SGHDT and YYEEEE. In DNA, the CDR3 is TGTGCCAGCAGCTTGGCCAGTTCCGCATCGAACTATGGCTACACCTTC. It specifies CASSLASSASNYGYTF.

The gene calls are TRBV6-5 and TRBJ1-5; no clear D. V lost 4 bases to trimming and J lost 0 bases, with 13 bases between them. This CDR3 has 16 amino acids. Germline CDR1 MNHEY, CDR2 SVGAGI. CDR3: CASSFSRSNSNQPQHF. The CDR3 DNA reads TGTGCCAGCAGTTTCTCCCGATCGAATAGCAATCAGCCCCAGCATTTT.

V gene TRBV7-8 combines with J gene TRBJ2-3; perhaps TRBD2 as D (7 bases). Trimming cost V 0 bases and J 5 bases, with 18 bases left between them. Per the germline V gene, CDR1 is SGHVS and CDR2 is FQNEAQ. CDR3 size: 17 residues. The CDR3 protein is CASSLAGGLAELDTQYF. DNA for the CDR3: TGTGCCAGCAGCTTAGCGGGGGGGCTAGCGGAGTTAGATACGCAGTATTTT.

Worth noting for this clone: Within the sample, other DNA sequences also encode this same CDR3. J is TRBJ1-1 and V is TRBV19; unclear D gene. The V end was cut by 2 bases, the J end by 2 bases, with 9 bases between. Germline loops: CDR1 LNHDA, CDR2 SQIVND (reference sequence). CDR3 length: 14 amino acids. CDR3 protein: CASSISAGNTEAFF. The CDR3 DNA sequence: TGTGCCAGTAGTATATCGGCGGGAAACACTGAAGCTTTCTTT.

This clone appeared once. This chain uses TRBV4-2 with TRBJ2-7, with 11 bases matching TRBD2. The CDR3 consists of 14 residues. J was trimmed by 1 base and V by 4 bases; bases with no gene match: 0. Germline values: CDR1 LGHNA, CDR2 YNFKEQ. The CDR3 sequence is CASSRTSGSYEQYF. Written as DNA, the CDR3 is TGTGCCAGCAGCCGGACTAGCGGGTCCTACGAGCAGTACTTC.

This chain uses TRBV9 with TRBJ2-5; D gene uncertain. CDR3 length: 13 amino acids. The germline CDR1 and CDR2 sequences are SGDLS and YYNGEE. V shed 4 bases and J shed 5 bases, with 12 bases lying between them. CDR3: CASSPAWTETQYF. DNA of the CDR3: TGTGCCAGCAGCCCGGCCTGGACGGAGACCCAGTACTTC. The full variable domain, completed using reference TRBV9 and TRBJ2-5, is DSGVTQTPKHLITATGQRVTLRCSPRSGDLSVYWYQQSLDQGLQFLIQYYNGEERAKGNILERFSAQQFPDLHSELNLSSLELGDSALYFCASSPAWTETQYFGPGTRLLVL.

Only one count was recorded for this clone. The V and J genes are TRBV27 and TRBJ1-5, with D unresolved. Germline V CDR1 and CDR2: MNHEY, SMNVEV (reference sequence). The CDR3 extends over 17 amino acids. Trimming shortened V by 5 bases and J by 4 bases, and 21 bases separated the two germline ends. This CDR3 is CASSPLTTGSLNQPQHF. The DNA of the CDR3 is TGTGCCAGCAGTCCCCTCACGACCGGGAGTTTAAATCAGCCCCAGCATTTT.

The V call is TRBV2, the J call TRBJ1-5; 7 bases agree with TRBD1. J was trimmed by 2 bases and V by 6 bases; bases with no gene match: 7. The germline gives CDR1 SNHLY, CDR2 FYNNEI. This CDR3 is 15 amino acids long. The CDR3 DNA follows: TGTGCCAGCAGCTTGGGACAGAGGGGCAATCAGCCCCAGCATTTT. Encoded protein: CASSLGQRGNQPQHF. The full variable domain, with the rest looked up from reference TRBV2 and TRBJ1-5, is EPEVTQTPSHQVTQMGQEVILRCVPISNHLYFYWYRQILGQKVEFLVSFYNNEISEKSEIFDDQFSVERPDGSNFTLKIRSTKLEDSAMYFCASSLGQRGNQPQHFGDGTRLSIL.

The CDR3 nucleotides are TGCGCCAGCAGCTTACGTCGACAGAACACAGATACGCAGTATTTT. Residues: CASSLRRQNTDTQYF. The V call is TRBV5-1, the J call TRBJ2-3, with a weak D call TRBD1 (5 bases). CDR1 is SGHRS and CDR2 is YFSETQ in the germline V gene. The CDR3 contains 15 residues. Trimming took off 2 bases at V and 2 bases at J, with 12 bases between the two ends.

The CDR3 coding sequence is TGTGCCAGCAGTTTGTTCCAGGCATATAATTCACCCCTCCACTTT. This sequence encodes CASSLFQAYNSPLHF. The J gene is TRBJ1-6, the V gene TRBV27, with D hard to call. The V gene's germline CDR1 is MNHEY and CDR2 SMNVEV (reference sequence). The CDR3 is 15 residues long. The V and J ends lost 3 bases and 4 bases respectively, with 10 bases between them.

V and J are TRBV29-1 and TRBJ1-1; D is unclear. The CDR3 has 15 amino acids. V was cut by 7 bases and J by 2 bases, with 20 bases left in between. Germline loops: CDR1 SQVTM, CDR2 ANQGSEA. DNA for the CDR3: TGCAGCGCTATGATGCGGGTCGCCTTTAACACTGAAGCTTTCTTT. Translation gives CSAMMRVAFNTEAFF.

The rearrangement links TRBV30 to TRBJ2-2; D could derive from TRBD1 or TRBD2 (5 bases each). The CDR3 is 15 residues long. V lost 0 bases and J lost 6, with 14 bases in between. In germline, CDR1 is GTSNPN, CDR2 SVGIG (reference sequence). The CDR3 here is CAWSVLLGRAGELFF. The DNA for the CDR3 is TGTGCCTGGAGTGTACTGTTGGGGCGGGCCGGGGAGCTGTTTTTT.